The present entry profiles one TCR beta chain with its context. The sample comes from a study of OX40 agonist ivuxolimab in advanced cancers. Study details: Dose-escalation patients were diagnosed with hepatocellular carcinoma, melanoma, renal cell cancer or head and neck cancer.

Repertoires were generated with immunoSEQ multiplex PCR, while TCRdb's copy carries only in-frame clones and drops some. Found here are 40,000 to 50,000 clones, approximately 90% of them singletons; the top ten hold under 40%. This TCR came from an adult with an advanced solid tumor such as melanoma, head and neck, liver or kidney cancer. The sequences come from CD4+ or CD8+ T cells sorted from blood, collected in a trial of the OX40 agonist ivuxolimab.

DNA of the CDR3: TGTGCCAGCAGTGTAGGGTTCTCCTACAATGAGCAGTTCTTC. The encoded protein is CASSVGFSYNEQFF. This rearrangement joins TRBV6-1 to TRBJ2-1; D is undetermined. The germline V gene encodes CDR1 MNHNS and CDR2 SASEGT. V was pared by 4 bases and J by 0 bases, with 7 bases between. The CDR3 is made up of 14 amino acids.